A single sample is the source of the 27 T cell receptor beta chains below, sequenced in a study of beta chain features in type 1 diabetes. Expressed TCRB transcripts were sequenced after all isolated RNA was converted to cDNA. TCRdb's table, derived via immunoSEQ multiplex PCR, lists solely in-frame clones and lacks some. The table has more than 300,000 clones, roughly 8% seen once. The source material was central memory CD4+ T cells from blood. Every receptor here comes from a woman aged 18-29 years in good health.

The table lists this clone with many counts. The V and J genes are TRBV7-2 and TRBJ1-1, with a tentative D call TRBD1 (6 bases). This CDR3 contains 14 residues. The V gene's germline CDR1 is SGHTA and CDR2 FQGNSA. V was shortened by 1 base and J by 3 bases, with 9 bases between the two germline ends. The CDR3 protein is CASSLDRGYTEAFF. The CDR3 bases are TGTGCCAGCAGCTTAGATAGGGGGTACACTGAAGCTTTCTTT.

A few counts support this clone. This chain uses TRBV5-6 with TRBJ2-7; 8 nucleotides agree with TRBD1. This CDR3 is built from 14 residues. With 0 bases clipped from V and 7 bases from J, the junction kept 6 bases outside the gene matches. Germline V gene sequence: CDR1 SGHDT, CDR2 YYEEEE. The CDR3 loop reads CASSLGTGREEQYF. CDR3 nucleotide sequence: TGTGCCAGCAGCTTGGGGACAGGGCGGGAAGAGCAGTACTTC.

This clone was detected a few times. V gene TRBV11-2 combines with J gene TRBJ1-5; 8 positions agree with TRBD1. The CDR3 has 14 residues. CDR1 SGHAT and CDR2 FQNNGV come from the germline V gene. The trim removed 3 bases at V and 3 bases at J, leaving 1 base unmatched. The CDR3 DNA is TGTGCCAGCAGCTTGGGACAGGCCAATCAGCCCCAGCATTTT. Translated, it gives CASSLGQANQPQHF.

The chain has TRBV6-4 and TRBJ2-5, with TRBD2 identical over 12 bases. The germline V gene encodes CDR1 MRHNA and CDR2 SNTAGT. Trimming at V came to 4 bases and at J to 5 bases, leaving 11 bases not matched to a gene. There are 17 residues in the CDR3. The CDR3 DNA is TGTGCCAGCAGTGCTCCCGCTAGCGGGAGGGCGGGGGAGACCCAGTACTTC. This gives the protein CASSAPASGRAGETQYF.

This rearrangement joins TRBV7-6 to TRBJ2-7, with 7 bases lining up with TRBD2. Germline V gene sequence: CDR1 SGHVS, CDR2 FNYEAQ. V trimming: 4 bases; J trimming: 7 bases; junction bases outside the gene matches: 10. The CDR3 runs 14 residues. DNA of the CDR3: TGTGCCAGCAGCTCGGGACTACTGAATTGGGAGCAGTACTTC. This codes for CASSSGLLNWEQYF.

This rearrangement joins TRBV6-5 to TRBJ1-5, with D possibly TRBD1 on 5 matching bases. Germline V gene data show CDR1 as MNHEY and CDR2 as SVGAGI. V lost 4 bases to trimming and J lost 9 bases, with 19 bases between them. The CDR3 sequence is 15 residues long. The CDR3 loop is CASSWGLPEGSPQHF. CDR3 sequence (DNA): TGTGCCAGCAGTTGGGGACTACCAGAGGGATCGCCCCAGCATTTT.

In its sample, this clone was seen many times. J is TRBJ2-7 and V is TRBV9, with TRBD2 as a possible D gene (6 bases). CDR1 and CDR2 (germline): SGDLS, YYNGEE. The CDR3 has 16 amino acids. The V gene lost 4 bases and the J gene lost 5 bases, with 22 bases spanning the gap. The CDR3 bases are TGTGCCAGCAGCCCTCTACGAGGGCGGGAAACCGACGAGCAGTACTTC. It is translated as CASSPLRGRETDEQYF.

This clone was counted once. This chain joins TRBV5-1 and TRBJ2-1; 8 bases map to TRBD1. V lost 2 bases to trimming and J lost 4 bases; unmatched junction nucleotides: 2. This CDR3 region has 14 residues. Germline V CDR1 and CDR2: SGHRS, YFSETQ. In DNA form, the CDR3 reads TGCGCCAGCAGCTTTGGGGACAGGTACAATGAGCAGTTCTTC. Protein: CASSFGDRYNEQFF.

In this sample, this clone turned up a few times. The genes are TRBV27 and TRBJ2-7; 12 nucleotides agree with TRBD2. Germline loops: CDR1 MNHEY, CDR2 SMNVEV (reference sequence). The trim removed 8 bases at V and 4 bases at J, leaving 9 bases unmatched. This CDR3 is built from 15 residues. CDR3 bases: TGTGCCAGCTCTCGACTAGCGGGAGATGGATACGAGCAGTACTTC. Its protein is CASSRLAGDGYEQYF.

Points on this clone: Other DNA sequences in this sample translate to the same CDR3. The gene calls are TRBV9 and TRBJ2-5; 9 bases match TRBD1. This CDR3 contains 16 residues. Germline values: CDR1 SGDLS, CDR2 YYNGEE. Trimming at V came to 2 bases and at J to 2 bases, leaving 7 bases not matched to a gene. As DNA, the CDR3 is TGTGCCAGCAGCGTTCGACAGGGGGTCGGTCAAGAGACCCAGTACTTC. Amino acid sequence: CASSVRQGVGQETQYF.

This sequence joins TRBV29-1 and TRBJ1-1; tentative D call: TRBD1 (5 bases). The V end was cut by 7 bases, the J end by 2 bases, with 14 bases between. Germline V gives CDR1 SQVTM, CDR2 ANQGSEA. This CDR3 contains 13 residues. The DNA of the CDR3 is TGCAGCGCCGAAGGGGCTTTCAACACTGAAGCTTTCTTT. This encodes CSAEGAFNTEAFF.

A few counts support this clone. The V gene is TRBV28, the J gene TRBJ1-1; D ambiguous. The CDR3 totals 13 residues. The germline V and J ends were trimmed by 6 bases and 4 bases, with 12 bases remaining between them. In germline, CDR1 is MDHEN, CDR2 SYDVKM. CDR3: CASRVRSITEAFF. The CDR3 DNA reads TGTGCCAGCAGGGTCAGGTCCATCACTGAAGCTTTCTTT.

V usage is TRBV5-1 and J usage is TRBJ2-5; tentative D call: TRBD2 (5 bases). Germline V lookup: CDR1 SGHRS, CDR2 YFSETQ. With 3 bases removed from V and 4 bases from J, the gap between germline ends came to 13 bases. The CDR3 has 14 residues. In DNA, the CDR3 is TGCGCCAGCAGCTCCTTACTAGATTCAGAGACCCAGTACTTC. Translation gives CASSSLLDSETQYF.

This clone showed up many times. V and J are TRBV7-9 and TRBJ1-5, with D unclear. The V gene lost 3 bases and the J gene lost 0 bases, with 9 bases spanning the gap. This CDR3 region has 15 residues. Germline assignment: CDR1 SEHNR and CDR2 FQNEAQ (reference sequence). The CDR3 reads CASSFAGNSNQPQHF. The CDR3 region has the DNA TGTGCCAGCAGCTTCGCGGGGAATAGCAATCAGCCCCAGCATTTT. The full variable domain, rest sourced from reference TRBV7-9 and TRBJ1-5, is DTGVSQNPRHKITKRGQNVTFRCDPISEHNRLYWYRQTLGQGPEFLTYFQNEAQLEKSRLLSDRFSAERPKGSFSTLEIQRTEQGDSAMYLCASSFAGNSNQPQHFGDGTRLSIL.

The CDR3 loop reads CASEKERMIMNTEAFF. In DNA, the CDR3 is TGTGCCAGCGAGAAGGAGCGGATGATCATGAACACTGAAGCTTTCTTT. V is TRBV2 and J is TRBJ1-1; D is ambiguous. CDR3 length equals 16 residues. Looked up from germline, CDR1 is SNHLY and CDR2 is FYNNEI. V shed 8 bases and J shed 0 bases, with 19 bases lying between them.

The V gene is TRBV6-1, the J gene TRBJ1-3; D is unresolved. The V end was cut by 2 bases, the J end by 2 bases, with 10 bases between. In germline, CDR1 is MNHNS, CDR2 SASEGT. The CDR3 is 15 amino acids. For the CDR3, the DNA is TGTGCCAGCAGTGAATCCCACAGTCCTGGAAACACCATATATTTT. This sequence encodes CASSESHSPGNTIYF.

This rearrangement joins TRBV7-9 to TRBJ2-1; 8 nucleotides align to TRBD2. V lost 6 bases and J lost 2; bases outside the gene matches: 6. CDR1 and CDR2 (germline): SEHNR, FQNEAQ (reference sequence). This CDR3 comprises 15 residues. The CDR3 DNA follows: TGTGCCAGCAGATCAAGCGGGAGACCCTACAATGAGCAGTTCTTC. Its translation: CASRSSGRPYNEQFF.

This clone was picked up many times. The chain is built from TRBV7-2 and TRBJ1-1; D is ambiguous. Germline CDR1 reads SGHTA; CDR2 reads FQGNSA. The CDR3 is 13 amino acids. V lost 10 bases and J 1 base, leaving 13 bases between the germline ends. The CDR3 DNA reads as TGTGCCACCAGGACGGGCCAGAACACTGAAGCTTTCTTT. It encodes CATRTGQNTEAFF.

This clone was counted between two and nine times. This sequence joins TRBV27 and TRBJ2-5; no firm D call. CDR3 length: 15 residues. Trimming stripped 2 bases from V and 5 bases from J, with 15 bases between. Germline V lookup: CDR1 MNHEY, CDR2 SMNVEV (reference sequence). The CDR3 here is CASSLVGSVWETQYF. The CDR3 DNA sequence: TGTGCCAGCAGTTTAGTTGGGTCAGTTTGGGAGACCCAGTACTTC.

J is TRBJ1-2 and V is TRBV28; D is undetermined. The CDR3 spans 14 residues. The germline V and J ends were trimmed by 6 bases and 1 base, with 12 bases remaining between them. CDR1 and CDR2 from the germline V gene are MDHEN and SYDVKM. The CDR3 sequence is CASRSAVINYGYTF. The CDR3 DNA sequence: TGTGCCAGCAGGTCTGCCGTGATTAACTATGGCTACACCTTC.

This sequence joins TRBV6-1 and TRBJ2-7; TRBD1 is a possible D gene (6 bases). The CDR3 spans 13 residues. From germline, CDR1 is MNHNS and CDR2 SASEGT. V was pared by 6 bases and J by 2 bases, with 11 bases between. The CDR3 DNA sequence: TGTGCCAGCAGCTCAGGGGTTGCCTACGAGCAGTACTTC. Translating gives CASSSGVAYEQYF.

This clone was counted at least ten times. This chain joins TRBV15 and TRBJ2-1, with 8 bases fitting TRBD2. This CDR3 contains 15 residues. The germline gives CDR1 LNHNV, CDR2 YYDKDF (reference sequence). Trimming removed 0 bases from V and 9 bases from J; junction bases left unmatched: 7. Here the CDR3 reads CATSRDVGRAREQFF. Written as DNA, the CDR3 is TGTGCCACCAGCAGAGATGTCGGGAGGGCCCGTGAGCAGTTCTTC.

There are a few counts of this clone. CDR3 DNA: TGTGCCAGCAGCCCAGAGTCGGGTAGGGCAGATACGCAGTATTTT. Amino acid sequence: CASSPESGRADTQYF. The rearrangement links TRBV4-2 to TRBJ2-3; D is unclear. The V and J ends lost 4 bases and 4 bases respectively, with 15 bases between them. Looked up from germline, CDR1 is LGHNA and CDR2 is YNFKEQ. The CDR3 totals 15 residues.

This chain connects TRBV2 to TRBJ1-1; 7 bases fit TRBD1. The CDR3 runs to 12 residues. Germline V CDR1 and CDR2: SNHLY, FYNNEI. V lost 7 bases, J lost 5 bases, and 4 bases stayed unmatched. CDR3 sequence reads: CASILQGTEAFF. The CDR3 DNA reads TGTGCCAGCATACTACAGGGGACTGAAGCTTTCTTT. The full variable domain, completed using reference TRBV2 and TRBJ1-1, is EPEVTQTPSHQVTQMGQEVILRCVPISNHLYFYWYRQILGQKVEFLVSFYNNEISEKSEIFDDQFSVERPDGSNFTLKIRSTKLEDSAMYFCASILQGTEAFFGQGTRLTVV.

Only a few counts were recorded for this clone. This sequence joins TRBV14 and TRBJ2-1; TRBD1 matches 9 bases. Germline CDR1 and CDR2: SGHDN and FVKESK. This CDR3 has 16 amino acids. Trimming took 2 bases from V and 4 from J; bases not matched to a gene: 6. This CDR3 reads CASSQYRDRAYNEQFF. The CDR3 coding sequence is TGTGCCAGCAGCCAATACCGGGACAGGGCATACAATGAGCAGTTCTTC.

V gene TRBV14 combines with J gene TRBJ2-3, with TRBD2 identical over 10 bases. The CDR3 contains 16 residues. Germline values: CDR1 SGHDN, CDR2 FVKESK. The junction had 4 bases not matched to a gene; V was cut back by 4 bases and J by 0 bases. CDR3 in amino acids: CASSRLSGGSTDTQYF. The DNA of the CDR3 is TGTGCCAGCAGCCGCCTTAGCGGGGGGAGCACAGATACGCAGTATTTT.

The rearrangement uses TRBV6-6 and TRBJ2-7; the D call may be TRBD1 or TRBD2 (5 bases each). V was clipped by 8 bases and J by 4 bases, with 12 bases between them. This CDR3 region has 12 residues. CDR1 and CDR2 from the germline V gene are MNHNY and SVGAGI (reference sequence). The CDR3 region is CASGGVWYEQYF. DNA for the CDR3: TGTGCCAGCGGGGGAGTATGGTACGAGCAGTACTTC.